The present entry profiles one T cell receptor (beta chain) with its context. Its matching antigen is unknown. At one end the junction does not follow the germline gene, possibly because of a read error. With a J-beta primer mix and a sample-barcoded 5' primer, a second PCR ran 7 to 11 cycles. TCRdb reprocessed the 5' RACE reads via MiXCR and lists one record per CDR3 protein. Of 380,000 or so distinct CDR3 sequences in the sample, roughly half were seen once. The sample belongs to a study of blood T cells in healthy people across ages. Study conclusions and caveats: Relative to aged donors, long-lived donors carried more naive CD4+ cells and displayed higher diversity.

CDR1 and CDR2 from the germline V gene are SQVTM and ANQGSEA. CDR3 length: 15 residues. Peripheral blood, approximately 10 milliliters per donor, was collected. RNA extraction gave at least 5 micrograms of total RNA per sample. This TCR was recovered from a man between 60 and 70 years old in good health. This chain links TRBV29-1 with TRBJ2-1; D not certain. The sequencing input was blood. CDR3: CSAEDLARPNNEQFF. The CDR3, as DNA: TGCAGCGCTGAAGATCTCGCCCGGCCAAACAATGAGCAGTTCTTC.